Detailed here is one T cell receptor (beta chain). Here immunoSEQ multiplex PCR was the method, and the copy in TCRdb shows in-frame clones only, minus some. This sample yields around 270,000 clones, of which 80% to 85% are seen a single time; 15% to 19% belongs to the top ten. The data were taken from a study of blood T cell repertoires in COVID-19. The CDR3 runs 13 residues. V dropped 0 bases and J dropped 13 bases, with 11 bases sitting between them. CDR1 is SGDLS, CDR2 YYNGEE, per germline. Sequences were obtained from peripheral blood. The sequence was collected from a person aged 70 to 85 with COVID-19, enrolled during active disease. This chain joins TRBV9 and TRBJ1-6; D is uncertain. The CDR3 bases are TGTGCCAGCAGCGTAGGCGGTGCGGCGCCCCTCCACTTT. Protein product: CASSVGGAAPLHF. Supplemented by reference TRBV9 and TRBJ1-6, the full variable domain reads DSGVTQTPKHLITATGQRVTLRCSPRSGDLSVYWYQQSLDQGLQFLIQYYNGEERAKGNILERFSAQQFPDLHSELNLSSLELGDSALYFCASSVGGAAPLHFGNGTRLTVT.